This T cell receptor (beta chain) was documented in a study of T-cell reconstitution after alpha-beta-depleted transplantation in children. Preparation of the TCRbeta library was carried out with unique molecular identifiers. From the PCR reads, TCRdb called clonotypes with MiXCR, one entry per CDR3 protein. This sample carries hundreds of thousands of distinct CDR3 sequences, roughly 15% of them seen once, and the ten largest clones take 5%. The table lists this clonotype with a few counts. The clonotype originates from a male patient under 18 who had a stem cell transplant for acute lymphoblastic leukemia, so the T cells may come from the graft donor. The sequenced sample was PBMCs, mostly from graft donor cells, obtained 360 days after TCRalphabeta/CD19-depleted stem cell transplant.

CDR3 loop: CASSSDTTYGYTF. Here the CDR3 DNA reads TGTGCCAGCAGTTCAGATACCACCTATGGCTACACCTTC. The chain uses TRBV6-6 and TRBJ1-2; D is ambiguous. Germline CDR1 is MNHNY and CDR2 is SVGAGI (reference sequence). Trimming removed 4 bases from V and 4 bases from J, with 10 bases in between. The CDR3 contains 13 residues.